The table lists the clone carrying this TCR beta chain with many counts. What it recognizes is unknown. This entry comes from a study of T cell repertoires in cytomegalovirus infection. Overall study: Both a matching HLA type and CMV infection were indicated by public TCR beta signatures.

MiXCR was run by TCRdb on the reads, yielding one entry per CDR3 protein. The data hold approximately 500,000 distinct CDR3 sequences, with 15% to 20% observed a single time. The CDR3 loop spans 16 amino acids. V was clipped by 4 bases and J by 8 bases; unmatched bases: 11. In germline, CDR1 is SGHAT, CDR2 FQNNGV. Points from the study as a whole: Across the ex vivo response, the dominant clonotypes were HLA-C-restricted CMV-specific TCR beta clonotypes. Identification of carriers of CMV plus the relevant HLA was performed using cumulative public TCR beta family frequency.

The J gene is TRBJ2-1, the V gene TRBV11-2, with 10 bases identical to TRBD2. The receptor comes from a human donor in good health (CMV status not recorded). Some clones in this sample may be carry-over from other donors' samples. Source material: CD8+ T cells from PBMCs. The CDR3 DNA reads as TGTGCCAGCAGCTCGCCCATAGCGGGGGGCGGCGATGAGCAGTTCTTC. Translation: CASSSPIAGGGDEQFF. Based on the CDR3 plus reference TRBV11-2 and TRBJ2-1, the full variable domain is EAGVAQSPRYKIIEKRQSVAFWCNPISGHATLYWYQQILGQGPKLLIQFQNNGVVDDSQLPKDRFSAERLKGVDSTLKIQPAKLEDSAVYLCASSSPIAGGGDEQFFGPGTRLTVL.